The 9 T cell receptor beta chains presented below share a single source sample, sequenced in a study of T cells in localized non-small cell lung cancer. Generated by immunoSEQ multiplex PCR, the TCRdb table keeps only in-frame clones and is missing some. Among around 19,000 clones, about 91% were seen once, and the ten largest hold less than 3%. Material: peripheral blood, obtained before any cancer treatment. Receptors originate from a woman aged 35-75 years with stage I lung adenocarcinoma.

The V and J genes are TRBV7-2 and TRBJ2-5; D is undetermined. The CDR3 runs to 14 residues. V dropped 2 bases and J dropped 3 bases, with 10 bases sitting between them. Germline CDR1 is SGHTA and CDR2 is FQGNSA. For the CDR3, the DNA is TGTGCCAGCAGCTTATCGAGCGACAAAGAGACCCAGTACTTC. It codes for CASSLSSDKETQYF.

The chain carries TRBV5-1 and TRBJ2-1, with D maybe TRBD2 (5 bases). Germline CDR1 reads SGHRS; CDR2 reads YFSETQ. CDR3 length equals 15 residues. Between the trimmed V and J ends, which lost 0 bases and 7 bases, there was a span of 14 bases. The CDR3 spells CASSLGAGRMNEQFF. The CDR3 DNA reads as TGCGCCAGCAGCTTGGGGGCGGGTCGGATGAATGAGCAGTTCTTC. Combining the CDR3 with reference TRBV5-1 and TRBJ2-1 gives the whole variable domain KAGVTQTPRYLIKTRGQQVTLSCSPISGHRSVSWYQQTPGQGLQFLFEYFSETQRNKGNFPGRFSGRQFSNSRSEMNVSTLELGDSALYLCASSLGAGRMNEQFFGPGTRLTVL.

The chain links TRBV9 to TRBJ1-5, with a tentative D call TRBD1 (6 bases). Germline V gene data show CDR1 as SGDLS and CDR2 as YYNGEE. Between the trimmed V and J ends, which lost 0 bases and 6 bases, there was a span of 13 bases. This CDR3 comprises 15 residues. In DNA, the CDR3 is TGTGCCAGCAGCGTAGACAGGGAGGTCAGTCAGCCCCAGCATTTT. Protein: CASSVDREVSQPQHF.

The chain links TRBV29-1 to TRBJ1-1; D gene ambiguous. CDR3 length equals 10 residues. The ends were cut back, 5 bases at V and 7 bases at J, with 8 bases in the middle. The germline CDR1 and CDR2 sequences are SQVTM and ANQGSEA. The CDR3: CSVYNFEAFF. Written as DNA, the CDR3 is TGCAGCGTTTACAACTTTGAAGCTTTCTTT.

The chain joins TRBV18 to TRBJ1-1, with D unclear. The CDR3 sequence is 13 residues long. The germline gives CDR1 KGHSH, CDR2 LQKENI. Between the trimmed V and J ends, which lost 0 bases and 4 bases, there was a span of 6 bases. The CDR3 loop is CASSPPTSTEAFF. The DNA of the CDR3 is TGTGCCAGCTCACCACCCACGAGCACTGAAGCTTTCTTT. The full variable domain, completed using reference TRBV18 and TRBJ1-1, is NAGVMQNPRHLVRRRGQEARLRCSPMKGHSHVYWYRQLPEEGLKFMVYLQKENIIDESGMPKERFSAEFPKEGPSILRIQQVVRGDSAAYFCASSPPTSTEAFFGQGTRLTVV.

This chain joins TRBV5-6 and TRBJ1-4; no reliable D call. The CDR3 sequence is 14 residues long. The germline V gene encodes CDR1 SGHDT and CDR2 YYEEEE. Trimming pared 2 bases from V and 4 bases from J, leaving 9 bases between. This CDR3 reads CASSFLWNNEKLFF. In DNA, the CDR3 is TGTGCCAGCAGCTTTCTCTGGAATAATGAAAAACTGTTTTTT.

V usage is TRBV19 and J usage is TRBJ2-5; 7 positions match TRBD2. CDR3 length: 15 residues. CDR1 LNHDA and CDR2 SQIVND come from the germline V gene (reference sequence). Unmatched junction bases numbered 6, after V lost 2 bases and J lost 3 bases. CDR3 region: CASSIRGGGEETQYF. In DNA, the CDR3 is TGTGCCAGTAGTATACGCGGGGGTGGGGAAGAGACCCAGTACTTC.

CDR3 DNA sequence: TGCGCCAGCAGCCCGGGACAGCGCGAGGAGACCCAGTACTTC. Amino acid sequence: CASSPGQREETQYF. V and J are TRBV4-3 and TRBJ2-5, with 7 bases lining up with TRBD1. CDR3 size: 14 residues. The V and J ends lost 4 bases and 5 bases, in that order; junction bases with no gene match: 7. Germline V gene sequence: CDR1 LGHNA, CDR2 YSLEER.

This clone was found once. This chain links TRBV19 with TRBJ1-5; D gene ambiguous. The CDR3 consists of 15 residues. The V end was cut by 1 base, the J end by 4 bases, with 11 bases between. Looked up from germline, CDR1 is LNHDA and CDR2 is SQIVND (reference sequence). The CDR3 spells CASSIVPGQNQPQHF. In nucleotides, the CDR3 is TGTGCCAGTAGTATAGTCCCCGGCCAGAATCAGCCCCAGCATTTT.